Below, 7 T cell receptor beta chains from the same sample are listed, as sequenced in a study of CD8 T cells in ankylosing spondylitis. General observations from the study: About 8 highly homologous variants made up a TCR beta motif, and this motif appeared characteristic of ankylosing spondylitis blood.

TCRdb analysed the 5' RACE reads with MiXCR anew, one entry per CDR3 protein. The sample lists 700,000 to 850,000 distinct CDR3 sequences, about 11% occurring once. Antigen specificity for these receptors is unknown. The source material was blood, either unsorted or a sorted T cell fraction (not recorded which). Every receptor here comes from a male donor with ankylosing spondylitis.

V usage is TRBV10-3 and J usage is TRBJ2-7, with D perhaps matching TRBD1 (6 bases). The CDR3 is 14 residues long. The germline V gene encodes CDR1 ENHRY and CDR2 SYGVKD. Trimming removed 5 bases at V and 4 bases at J, with 15 bases between. The DNA of the CDR3 is TGTGCCATCAGTAACAGGGCCCCAGCGTACGAGCAGTACTTC. Translation gives CAISNRAPAYEQYF.

The table lists this clonotype with many counts. This chain connects TRBV28 to TRBJ2-7, with D hard to call. CDR3 length equals 12 residues. The V end was cut by 5 bases, the J end by 5 bases, with 10 bases between. Germline CDR1 reads MDHEN; CDR2 reads SYDVKM. The CDR3 reads CASSPNMDEQYF. As DNA, the CDR3 is TGTGCCAGCAGTCCGAACATGGACGAGCAGTACTTC.

The table lists this clonotype with many counts. This chain connects TRBV20-1 to TRBJ2-4, with D perhaps being TRBD1 or TRBD2 (6 bases each). Between the trimmed V and J ends, which lost 5 bases and 5 bases, there was a span of 16 bases. The CDR3 totals 14 residues. CDR1 is DFQATT and CDR2 is SNEGSKA in the germline V gene (reference sequence). The CDR3 region is CSAQRGAEENIQYF. The CDR3 DNA reads as TGCAGTGCTCAAAGGGGGGCAGAGGAAAACATTCAGTACTTC.

This clonotype was counted at least ten times. The rearrangement links TRBV27 to TRBJ2-7; D is undetermined. Trimming left V 4 bases short and J 2 bases short, with 12 bases between. The CDR3 has 14 residues. From germline, CDR1 is MNHEY and CDR2 SMNVEV (reference sequence). The chain's CDR3 is CASSWANRPYEQYF. The CDR3 DNA is TGTGCCAGCAGTTGGGCCAACAGACCCTACGAGCAGTACTTC.

There are many counts of this clonotype. This chain joins TRBV10-3 and TRBJ2-6; D gene unclear. The germline gives CDR1 ENHRY, CDR2 SYGVKD. V was pared by 4 bases and J by 2 bases, with 9 bases between. The CDR3 is 15 amino acids. CDR3 nucleotides: TGTGCCATCAGTGGATGGGGTACTGGGGCCAACGTCCTGACTTTC. Translation gives CAISGWGTGANVLTF.

The rearrangement joins TRBV7-2 to TRBJ2-1, with 10 bases aligning to TRBD2. This CDR3 is 16 amino acids long. V gave up 5 bases and J gave up 10 bases; unmatched junction bases: 14. Per germline, CDR1 SGHTA and CDR2 FQGNSA. CDR3 in amino acids: CASSPTFGAGGEEQFF. The CDR3 DNA reads as TGTGCCAGCAGCCCAACCTTTGGAGCGGGAGGGGAAGAGCAGTTCTTC.

The V gene is TRBV10-3, the J gene TRBJ2-7; TRBD2 matches at 12 bases. The V gene's germline CDR1 is ENHRY and CDR2 SYGVKD. V dropped 4 bases and J dropped 5; count of bases not matched to a gene: 3. There are 14 residues in the CDR3. This CDR3 reads CAISASGGAHEQYF. CDR3 coding DNA: TGTGCCATCAGTGCTAGCGGGGGGGCCCACGAGCAGTACTTC.